Listed below are T cell receptor beta chains from one sample, sequenced in a study of cytomegalovirus exposure and HLA in healthy donors. The repertoire was sequenced with immunoSEQ multiplex PCR; TCRdb's copy has only in-frame clones and lacks some. This sample yields about 180,000 clones, of which around 77% are seen a single time; 2.4% belongs to the top ten. The specimen sequenced was PBMCs. All receptors derive from a man aged 60 to 69 in good health and CMV-seronegative. Both conserved end residues are part of each CDR3. The order of the fields is D gene, CDR3 length, J gene, clone size, V gene, CDR3 protein, CDR3 DNA. D genes are given only for firm matches. Some rows have no size entry. The others give once, few or many, or a class for an expanded clone.

NA,15,TRBJ2-3,NA,TRBV5-4,CASSPGTGVTDTQYF,TGTGCCAGCAGCCCCGGGACTGGTGTCACAGATACGCAGTATTTT
NA,13,TRBJ1-1,NA,TRBV6-1,CASRMGSGAEAFF,TGTGCCAGCAGGATGGGGAGCGGCGCTGAAGCTTTCTTT
TRBD2,16,TRBJ2-2,NA,TRBV5-1,CASSSSGAVNTGELFF,TGCGCCAGCAGCTCTAGCGGGGCCGTTAACACCGGGGAGCTGTTTTTT
NA,12,TRBJ2-1,once,TRBV27,CASSAGPNEQFF,TGTGCCAGCAGTGCAGGCCCAAATGAGCAGTTCTTC
NA,15,TRBJ1-1,NA,TRBV11-2,CASSLDRGLNTEAFF,TGTGCCAGCAGCTTAGACAGGGGTTTGAACACTGAAGCTTTCTTT
TRBD1,17,TRBJ1-4,once,TRBV28,CASTGAQTGTGGEKLFF,TGTGCCAGCACCGGGGCACAAACCGGGACAGGGGGGGAAAAACTGTTTTTT
NA,14,TRBJ2-7,few,TRBV9,CASSVGQGPYEQYF,TGTGCCAGCAGCGTAGGCCAGGGCCCCTACGAGCAGTACTTC
TRBD2,20,TRBJ2-3,NA,TRBV13,CASSFTPGTSGSASTDTQYF,TGTGCCAGCAGCTTTACCCCCGGGACTAGCGGGAGTGCGAGCACAGATACGCAGTATTTT
NA,12,TRBJ2-5,NA,TRBV27,CASRSRVSVQYF,TGTGCCAGCAGATCCAGGGTATCAGTGCAGTACTTC
TRBD1,12,TRBJ2-7,NA,TRBV7-2,CASSFGGTGLYF,TGTGCCAGCAGCTTCGGTGGGACAGGGCTCTACTTC
TRBD1,13,TRBJ2-3,few,TRBV6-1,CASRGQLTDTQYF,TGTGCCAGCAGGGGACAGCTCACAGATACGCAGTATTTT
NA,13,TRBJ1-4,NA,TRBV2,CASSETTVGKLFF,TGTGCCAGCAGCGAAACGACAGTGGGAAAACTGTTTTTT
TRBD2,15,TRBJ2-7,NA,TRBV4-3,CASSQTGGSAYEQYF,TGCGCCAGCAGCCAAACCGGGGGGTCCGCCTACGAGCAGTACTTC
TRBD1,16,TRBJ1-4,NA,TRBV7-9,CASSLPPQGAKEKLFF,TGTGCCAGCAGTCTCCCCCCCCAGGGGGCGAAGGAAAAACTGTTTTTT
TRBD1,15,TRBJ1-1,NA,TRBV6-1,CASRGQGAGNTEAFF,TGTGCCAGCAGGGGGCAGGGGGCGGGGAACACTGAAGCTTTCTTT
TRBD2,18,TRBJ2-7,NA,TRBV30,CAWSVLRTSGRGSYEQYF,TGTGCCTGGAGTGTACTAAGGACTAGCGGGAGGGGGTCCTACGAGCAGTACTTC
NA,15,TRBJ1-1,NA,TRBV6-6,CASSYSRHANTEAFF,TGTGCCAGCAGTTACTCGAGACACGCGAACACTGAAGCTTTCTTT
TRBD2,14,TRBJ2-2,few,TRBV6-5,CASSPVAGAGELFF,TGTGCCAGCAGTCCCGTAGCGGGGGCCGGGGAGCTGTTTTTT
NA,11,TRBJ2-5,NA,TRBV5-1,CASSRSETQYF,TGCGCCAGCAGCCGGTCGGAGACCCAGTACTTC
NA,16,TRBJ1-2,NA,TRBV5-6,CASSLVSEPRRRGYTF,TGTGCCAGCAGCTTGGTTTCGGAACCTAGAAGGAGGGGCTACACCTTC
TRBD1,15,TRBJ2-7,NA,TRBV19,CASSPRQGSATEQYF,TGTGCCAGTAGTCCGAGACAGGGGTCGGCTACGGAGCAGTACTTC
NA,15,TRBJ2-1,NA,TRBV19,CASSTLRDSYNEQFF,TGTGCCAGTAGTACATTGCGGGACTCCTACAATGAGCAGTTCTTC
TRBD1,16,TRBJ1-5,NA,TRBV18,CASSPGQGGGNQPQNF,TGTGCCAGCTCGCCGGGACAGGGAGGGGGCAATCAGCCCCAGAATTTT
TRBD1,17,TRBJ2-3,few,TRBV7-9,CASSLVQGLLGTDTQYF,TGTGCCAGCAGCTTAGTACAGGGGCTGTTAGGGACAGATACGCAGTATTTT
NA,13,TRBJ1-1,NA,TRBV19,CASSNTPNTEAFF,TGTGCCAGTAGTAACACACCGAACACTGAAGCTTTCTTT
TRBD1,13,TRBJ2-3,NA,TRBV28,CASSWTGEDTQYF,TGTGCCAGCAGTTGGACAGGGGAAGATACGCAGTATTTT
TRBD2,15,TRBJ2-1,NA,TRBV7-3,CASSLELAGRNEQFF,TGTGCCAGCAGCTTAGAACTAGCGGGTAGGAATGAGCAGTTCTTC
NA,12,TRBJ1-5,NA,TRBV19,CASSIGNQPQHF,TGTGCCAGTAGTATCGGCAATCAGCCCCAGCATTTT
TRBD1,18,TRBJ1-4,NA,TRBV4-2,CASSQDPRTGGSNEKLFF,TGTGCCAGCAGCCAAGACCCGCGGACAGGGGGTTCTAATGAAAAACTGTTTTTT
TRBD1,15,TRBJ2-3,NA,TRBV5-1,CASAWDRPSTDTQYF,TGCGCCAGTGCCTGGGACAGACCCAGCACAGATACGCAGTATTTT
NA,13,TRBJ1-1,NA,TRBV2,CASSLYRATEAFF,TGTGCCAGCAGTTTGTACAGGGCCACTGAAGCTTTCTTT
TRBD1,14,TRBJ2-7,NA,TRBV29-1,CSVHEQGANPGQYF,TGCAGCGTTCACGAGCAGGGGGCGAACCCCGGGCAGTACTTC
TRBD1,14,TRBJ1-2,once,TRBV15,CATGVPGTDYGYTF,TGTGCCACCGGCGTACCCGGGACAGACTATGGCTACACCTTC
TRBD2,15,TRBJ2-1,NA,TRBV15,CATSRERGAHNEQFF,TGTGCCACCAGCAGAGAGCGGGGGGCCCACAATGAGCAGTTCTTC
NA,15,TRBJ2-1,few,TRBV9,CASSVYGSSYNEQFF,TGTGCCAGCAGCGTATACGGGTCGTCCTACAATGAGCAGTTCTTC
TRBD2,15,TRBJ2-1,once,TRBV9,CASSVGGTSPMEQFF,TGTGCCAGCAGCGTAGGTGGGACTAGCCCCATGGAGCAGTTCTTC
TRBD1,15,TRBJ1-1,NA,TRBV5-5,CASSFAGQLNTEAFF,TGTGCCAGCAGCTTTGCGGGACAGTTGAACACTGAAGCTTTCTTT
TRBD2,14,TRBJ2-7,NA,TRBV7-6,CASTRTSGRYEQYF,TGTGCCAGCACCCGGACTAGCGGTCGTTACGAGCAGTACTTC
TRBD2,18,TRBJ2-3,NA,TRBV5-1,CASSLAGTSGGAIDTQYF,TGCGCCAGCAGCTTGGCGGGGACTAGCGGGGGGGCCATAGATACGCAGTATTTT
NA,15,TRBJ2-5,NA,TRBV13,CASSPSLEVGETQYF,TGTGCCAGCAGCCCCTCACTAGAGGTAGGAGAGACCCAGTACTTC